This T cell receptor (beta chain) stems from a study of blood T cell repertoires in COVID-19 (TCRdb year 2020). In the study overall: Samples from collaborators originated in the United States, Italy and Spain and spanned both the acute and convalescent phases of COVID-19. Nearly every sample came with metadata listing a de-identified subject ID, COVID-19 status, age in years and sex. HLA class I and class II types, where available, came from metadata supplied by the sample provider rather than from assay-based typing. The dataset comprised deeply sampled blood TCRbeta repertoires from subjects exposed to, actively infected with, or recovered from COVID-19. Samples were obtained from the ongoing ImmuneRACE study (first 160 participants) and from about 1,300 subjects provided by 6 global collaborators. The prospective study material was composed of cDNA or gDNA derived from T cells, B-cell-depleted T cells, or PBMCs. The repertoires were made available in a free public database intended to serve as a resource for research on the immune response to SARS-CoV-2.

Each collaborating institution followed its own protocols to collect whole blood in K2EDTA tubes. For TCRbeta analysis, collaborators shipped samples in one of three forms: frozen whole blood, isolated PBMCs, or DNA extracted from either of those sample types. What the work shows at the level of the full study, not this receptor alone: The quantity of clinical and demographic metadata differed by source and by participant and was supplied without curation.

The immunoSEQ Assay, a bias-controlled multiplex PCR, was used to amplify TCRbeta CDR3 regions from genomic DNA. The study's processing was this. The number of nucleated cells in each sample was estimated from the amplification of reference gene primers within the assay. To quantify the absolute abundance of each unique TCRbeta CDR3 rearrangement, sequence reads were collapsed and filtered. For each sample, productive Simpson clonality was calculated as the square root of Simpson's diversity index over productive rearrangements. The table was pulled from immuneACCESS by TCRdb, which kept in-frame rearrangements only. Such tables lose some clones; where checked, under half of the loss comes from unresolved V genes, and the rest has no known cause. V, J and clone size are taken as reported in that table, and D and trimming were inferred from the DNA itself. This sample holds 59,000 or so clones; approximately 91% were observed only once. The top ten clonotypes cover roughly 1.5% of the sample.

Measured from the cysteine to the phenylalanine, the CDR3 is 20 residues long. Of all the DNA, just the CDR3 is kept, 60 bases in frame from base 1. The germline V gene (reference sequence) sets CDR1 to MNHEY and CDR2 to SMNVEV. Relative to germline, V is missing 5 bases and J is missing 0 bases, with 13 bases of the junction outside any gene match. For this clone: Its antigen remains unidentified. Per-nucleotide qualities are absent, and no much larger clonotype sits a single base away.

Sample: peripheral blood. This TCR derives from a human donor in a cohort sampled during active COVID-19. The chain is assembled from TRBV27 and TRBJ2-1, with TRBD2 identical over 13 junction bases. The CDR3 protein is CASSPRPGLAGQRSYNEQFF. The DNA sequence reads TGTGCCAGCAGTCCTCGCCCGGGACTAGCGGGACAGCGCTCCTACAATGAGCAGTTCTTC.